The 25 T cell receptor beta chains below were found in one sample sequenced in a study of blood T cell repertoires in COVID-19. Produced via immunoSEQ multiplex PCR; TCRdb's table is partial and in-frame only. Of about 230,000 clones listed, about 85% were seen once; the top ten hold around 0.89%. Material for sequencing was peripheral blood. The receptors originated from a man aged 35 to 55 with acute or convalescent COVID-19.

This chain connects TRBV5-5 to TRBJ1-1; 9 bases are shared with TRBD1. This CDR3 contains 14 residues. The V segment lost 5 bases and the J segment 6 bases; nucleotides outside the gene matches: 8. In germline, CDR1 is SGHKS, CDR2 YYEKEE (reference sequence). CDR3 amino acids: CASRLGTGKAEAFF. The CDR3 DNA follows: TGTGCCAGCAGGCTTGGGACAGGGAAGGCTGAAGCTTTCTTT.

A single count supports this clone. The chain recombines TRBV28 with TRBJ2-1; 7 positions agree with TRBD2. Trimming cost V 5 bases and J 8 bases; bases outside gene matches: 12. The CDR3 is 15 amino acids. The V gene's germline CDR1 is MDHEN and CDR2 SYDVKM. The CDR3: CASSPQLKGRDEQFF. The CDR3 DNA follows: TGTGCCAGCAGTCCCCAGCTCAAGGGGAGGGATGAGCAGTTCTTC.

This chain uses TRBV5-1 with TRBJ2-3; D unresolved. The V and J ends lost 7 bases and 2 bases respectively, with 11 bases between them. Per germline, CDR1 SGHRS and CDR2 YFSETQ. CDR3 length: 13 residues. The CDR3, as DNA: TGCGCCAGCCAGTCGGGTACCACAGATACGCAGTATTTT. Its protein is CASQSGTTDTQYF.

This chain connects TRBV10-1 to TRBJ2-3; D may be TRBD2 (6 bases). The V and J ends lost 4 bases and 2 bases respectively, with 10 bases between them. The CDR3 extends over 14 amino acids. Germline V CDR1 and CDR2: WNHNN, SYGVQD (reference sequence). The CDR3 DNA reads TGCGCCAGCAGTGGGGAGCGGGCCACAGATACGCAGTATTTT. This encodes CASSGERATDTQYF.

This clone was picked up one time. J is TRBJ1-2 and V is TRBV7-9; D possibly corresponds to TRBD1 (5 bases). CDR1 and CDR2 (germline): SEHNR, FQNEAQ (reference sequence). Trimming removed 8 bases at V and 4 bases at J, with 11 bases between. The CDR3 has 12 residues. The DNA for the CDR3 is TGTGCCAGCGCCCAGCAGGGCTATGGCTACACCTTC. It specifies CASAQQGYGYTF.

This clone came up a few times. The chain uses TRBV2 and TRBJ1-1; TRBD1 might be the D (5 bases). The CDR3 spans 13 residues. Trimming removed 7 bases at V and 5 bases at J, with 14 bases between. CDR1 is SNHLY, CDR2 FYNNEI, per germline. CDR3 coding DNA: TGTGCCAGCACGGTAGGGGAGGGGACTGAAGCTTTCTTT. Translation: CASTVGEGTEAFF.

The chain employs TRBV28 and TRBJ1-1; 7 nucleotides match TRBD1. After removal of 5 bases from V and 4 bases from J, the junction contained 1 base not matched to a gene. The CDR3 sequence is 12 residues long. Germline CDR1 MDHEN, CDR2 SYDVKM. CDR3 in DNA: TGTGCCAGCAGTCGGACAGGCACTGAAGCTTTCTTT. The encoded protein is CASSRTGTEAFF.

J is TRBJ1-1 and V is TRBV7-9; 9 bases fit TRBD1. The J segment lost 4 bases and the V segment lost 1 base, leaving 4 bases of the junction unmatched. Per germline, CDR1 SEHNR and CDR2 FQNEAQ (reference sequence). The CDR3 contains 15 residues. CDR3: CASSLGGQGVTEAFF. Here the CDR3 DNA reads TGTGCCAGCAGCTTAGGGGGACAGGGAGTCACTGAAGCTTTCTTT.

This clone showed up just a few times. The DNA of the CDR3 is TGTGCCGCCCAGGGACAGCAGAACACTGAAGCTTTCTTT. The encoded protein is CAAQGQQNTEAFF. The chain uses TRBV10-3 and TRBJ1-1, with 7 bases aligning to TRBD1. Per germline, CDR1 ENHRY and CDR2 SYGVKD. This CDR3 is built from 13 residues. V was clipped by 11 bases and J by 1 base; unmatched bases: 7.

This chain joins TRBV7-8 and TRBJ1-5; 7 bases fit TRBD1. The CDR3 spans 17 residues. V was pared by 0 bases and J by 0 bases, with 5 bases of the junction left unmatched. Looked up from germline, CDR1 is SGHVS and CDR2 is FQNEAQ. The CDR3 here is CASSLAGGLYSNQPQHF. The CDR3 DNA is TGTGCCAGCAGCTTAGCAGGGGGCCTTTATAGCAATCAGCCCCAGCATTTT.

J is TRBJ2-5 and V is TRBV29-1; D uncertain. Germline V gene sequence: CDR1 SQVTM, CDR2 ANQGSEA. The V end was cut by 7 bases, the J end by 5 bases, with 14 bases between. The CDR3 is 12 amino acids. CDR3 coding DNA: TGCAGCGCGAATCTTGGAGCTGAGACCCAGTACTTC. Protein product: CSANLGAETQYF.

The chain joins TRBV28 to TRBJ1-2; D possibly corresponds to TRBD1 (5 bases). The V gene's germline CDR1 is MDHEN and CDR2 SYDVKM. Trimming took 5 bases from V and 4 from J, leaving 14 bases between them. This CDR3 contains 14 residues. The CDR3 protein is CASSPTGSFYGYTF. CDR3 DNA: TGTGCCAGCAGTCCCACAGGCAGCTTCTATGGCTACACCTTC.

The chain uses TRBV11-2 and TRBJ2-3; D is possibly TRBD2 (5 bases). The V and J ends lost 5 bases and 0 bases respectively, with 18 bases between them. The CDR3 has 17 amino acids. Germline V CDR1 and CDR2: SGHAT, FQNNGV. The CDR3 protein is CASSPGAGVKSTDTQYF. The DNA for the CDR3 is TGTGCCAGCAGCCCCGGTGCCGGGGTTAAGAGCACAGATACGCAGTATTTT.

The chain carries TRBV28 and TRBJ2-7; 8 bases fit TRBD2. Germline V CDR1 and CDR2: MDHEN, SYDVKM. The junction had 18 bases not matched to a gene; V was cut back by 2 bases and J by 6 bases. This CDR3 is 18 amino acids long. The CDR3 nucleotides are TGTGCCAGCAGTTTAGCGGGGGGTGTGGTAACAGGGACGGCCGAGCAGTACTTC. This translates into CASSLAGGVVTGTAEQYF.

The V and J genes are TRBV5-1 and TRBJ2-7; D not resolved. CDR3 length: 14 residues. V lost 0 bases and J 3 bases, leaving 10 bases between the germline ends. Germline assignment: CDR1 SGHRS and CDR2 YFSETQ. DNA for the CDR3: TGCGCCAGCAGCTTGGGGCTTTCAGGCTACGAGCAGTACTTC. The encoded protein is CASSLGLSGYEQYF.

The V and J genes are TRBV28 and TRBJ1-2; D is undetermined. Germline loops: CDR1 MDHEN, CDR2 SYDVKM. Trimming shortened V by 10 bases and J by 0 bases, and 18 bases separated the two germline ends. The CDR3 spans 15 residues. This chain's CDR3 is CATVIPGIANYGYTF. As DNA, the CDR3 is TGTGCCACGGTTATTCCGGGAATAGCTAACTATGGCTACACCTTC.

The V call is TRBV7-9, the J call TRBJ2-7, with D tentatively TRBD1 (5 bases). Trimming took 7 bases from V and 0 from J, leaving 13 bases between them. CDR1 is SEHNR and CDR2 is FQNEAQ in the germline V gene (reference sequence). The CDR3 sequence is 14 residues long. Here the CDR3 DNA reads TGTGCCAGCACCTGGAAAGGGGACTCCTACGAGCAGTACTTC. It specifies CASTWKGDSYEQYF.

This sequence joins TRBV6-5 and TRBJ1-2; D perhaps matches TRBD1 (5 bases). Trimming took 8 bases from V and 4 from J, leaving 14 bases between them. CDR3 length: 13 residues. Per the germline V gene, CDR1 is MNHEY and CDR2 is SVGAGI. The CDR3 loop is CASGKGWFYGYTF. The CDR3 DNA reads as TGTGCCAGCGGCAAGGGGTGGTTCTATGGCTACACCTTC.

The CDR3 DNA reads as TGCGCCAGCAGCTTGGCGGCAGGTGGTAATTCACCCCTCCACTTT. Protein product: CASSLAAGGNSPLHF. The V call is TRBV5-1, the J call TRBJ1-6; no firm D call. This CDR3 region has 15 residues. Between the trimmed V and J ends, which lost 0 bases and 6 bases, there was a span of 10 bases. Germline V CDR1 and CDR2: SGHRS, YFSETQ.

This clone was seen more than once but under ten times. The rearrangement links TRBV11-2 to TRBJ2-1, with D uncertain. V lost 2 bases and J 4 bases, leaving 9 bases between the germline ends. Germline lookup yields CDR1 SGHAT and CDR2 FQNNGV. The CDR3 sequence is 14 residues long. CDR3 region: CASSLTPTYNEQFF. CDR3 sequence (DNA): TGTGCCAGCAGCTTAACCCCGACTTACAATGAGCAGTTCTTC. Full variable domain (remainder filled in from reference TRBV11-2 and TRBJ2-1): EAGVAQSPRYKIIEKRQSVAFWCNPISGHATLYWYQQILGQGPKLLIQFQNNGVVDDSQLPKDRFSAERLKGVDSTLKIQPAKLEDSAVYLCASSLTPTYNEQFFGPGTRLTVL.

The chain employs TRBV20-1 and TRBJ1-1; perhaps TRBD1 as D (6 bases). Germline V gene sequence: CDR1 DFQATT, CDR2 SNEGSKA (reference sequence). This CDR3 spans 14 amino acids. V was shortened by 3 bases and J by 4 bases, with 15 bases between the two germline ends. In nucleotides, the CDR3 is TGCAGTGCTAGTAGGGGGATGTTCGGCACTGAAGCTTTCTTT. Translated, it gives CSASRGMFGTEAFF.

This clone is a singleton in its sample. V is TRBV5-8 and J is TRBJ1-5; possible D gene TRBD1, 6 bases. This CDR3 spans 16 amino acids. Trimming cost V 2 bases and J 3 bases, with 15 bases left between them. CDR1 and CDR2 from the germline V gene are SGHTS and YDEGEE. The CDR3 loop is CASSFNQDSYNQPQHF. Written as DNA, the CDR3 is TGTGCCAGCAGCTTTAACCAGGACAGCTACAATCAGCCCCAGCATTTT.

The V gene is TRBV6-2 or TRBV6-3, the J gene TRBJ1-1, with 12 bases that match TRBD1. The CDR3 extends over 18 amino acids. In germline, CDR1 is MNHEY, CDR2 SVGEGT. V shed 1 base and J 4 bases; nucleotides not matched to a gene: 10. CDR3 sequence (DNA): TGTGCCAGCAGTTACTTCCCCGGGACAGGGGGCGCAGGCACTGAAGCTTTCTTT. Protein: CASSYFPGTGGAGTEAFF.

The J gene is TRBJ2-7, the V gene TRBV5-1; D is perhaps TRBD1 (5 bases). Per germline, CDR1 SGHRS and CDR2 YFSETQ. CDR3 length: 15 amino acids. V lost 0 bases to trimming and J lost 3 bases, with 13 bases between them. The CDR3 DNA follows: TGCGCCAGCAGCTTGGGGGGCAGCGCAAACTACGAGCAGTACTTC. The encoded protein is CASSLGGSANYEQYF.

The rearrangement joins TRBV7-5 to TRBJ2-5; TRBD2 was called by the table and not checked on the DNA. TRBV7-5 is annotated as a pseudogene. The CDR3 extends over 14 amino acids. The CDR3 sequence: CARSLTAAQETQYF. The DNA for the CDR3 is TGTGCCAGAAGCTTAACAGCGGCACAAGAGACCCAGTACTTC.